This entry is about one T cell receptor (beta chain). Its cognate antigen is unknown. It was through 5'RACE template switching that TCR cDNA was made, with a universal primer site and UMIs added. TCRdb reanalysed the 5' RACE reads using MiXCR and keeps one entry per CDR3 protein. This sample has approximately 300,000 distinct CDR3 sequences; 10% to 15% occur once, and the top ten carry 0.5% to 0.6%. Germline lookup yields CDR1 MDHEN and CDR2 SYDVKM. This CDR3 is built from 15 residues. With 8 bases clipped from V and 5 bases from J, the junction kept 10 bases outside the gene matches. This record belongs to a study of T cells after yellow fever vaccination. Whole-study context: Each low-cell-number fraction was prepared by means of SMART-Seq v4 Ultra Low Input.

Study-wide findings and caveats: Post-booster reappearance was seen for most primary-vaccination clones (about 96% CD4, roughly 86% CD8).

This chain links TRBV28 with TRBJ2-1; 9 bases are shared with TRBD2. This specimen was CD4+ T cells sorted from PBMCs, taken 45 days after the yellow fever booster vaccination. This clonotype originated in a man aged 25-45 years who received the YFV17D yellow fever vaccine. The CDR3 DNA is TGTGCCAGCTGGTCGTTGGCTAGCGGGAACAATGAGCAGTTCTTC. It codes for CASWSLASGNNEQFF.